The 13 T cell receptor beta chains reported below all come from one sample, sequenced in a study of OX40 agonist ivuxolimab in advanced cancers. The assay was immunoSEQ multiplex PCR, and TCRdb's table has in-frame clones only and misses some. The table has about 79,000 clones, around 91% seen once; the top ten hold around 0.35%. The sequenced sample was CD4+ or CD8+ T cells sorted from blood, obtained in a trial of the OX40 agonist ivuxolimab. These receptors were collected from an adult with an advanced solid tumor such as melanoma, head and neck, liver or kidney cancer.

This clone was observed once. The CDR3 DNA reads as TGTGCCAGCAGTATCCTTACAGACAGGGCGAACACTGAAGCTTTCTTT. This translates into CASSILTDRANTEAFF. This chain joins TRBV28 and TRBJ1-1, with TRBD1 matching over 7 bases. CDR3 length equals 16 residues. The trim removed 5 bases at V and 1 base at J, leaving 10 bases unmatched. CDR1 and CDR2 from the germline V gene are MDHEN and SYDVKM. The whole variable domain, filled in from reference TRBV28 and TRBJ1-1, reads DVKVTQSSRYLVKRTGEKVFLECVQDMDHENMFWYRQDPGLGLRLIYFSYDVKMKEKGDIPEGYSVSREKKERFSLILESASTNQTSMYLCASSILTDRANTEAFFGQGTRLTVV.

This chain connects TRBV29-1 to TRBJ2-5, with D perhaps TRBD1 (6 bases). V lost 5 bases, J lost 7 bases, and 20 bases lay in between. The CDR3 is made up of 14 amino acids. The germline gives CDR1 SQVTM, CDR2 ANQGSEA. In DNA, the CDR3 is TGCAGCGTTTCCCCACAAGGACAGATCGGGACCCAGTACTTC. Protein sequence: CSVSPQGQIGTQYF. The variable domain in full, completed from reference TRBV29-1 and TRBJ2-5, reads SAVISQKPSRDICQRGTSLTIQCQVDSQVTMMFWYRQQPGQSLTLIATANQGSEATYESGFVIDKFPISRPNLTFSTLTVSNMSPEDSSIYLCSVSPQGQIGTQYFGPGTRLLVL.

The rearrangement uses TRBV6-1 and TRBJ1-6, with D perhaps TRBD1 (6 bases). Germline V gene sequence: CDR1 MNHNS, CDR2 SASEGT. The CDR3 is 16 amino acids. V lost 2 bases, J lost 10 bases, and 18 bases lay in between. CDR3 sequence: CASSEFGNRVESPLHF. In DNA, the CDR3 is TGTGCCAGCAGTGAATTTGGTAACAGGGTTGAATCACCCCTCCACTTT.

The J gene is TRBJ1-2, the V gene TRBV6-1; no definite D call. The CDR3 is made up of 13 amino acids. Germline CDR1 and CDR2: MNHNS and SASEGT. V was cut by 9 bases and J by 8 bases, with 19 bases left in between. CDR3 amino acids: CASRLTLSWGYTF. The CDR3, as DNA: TGTGCCAGTAGACTAACGCTGTCTTGGGGCTACACCTTC.

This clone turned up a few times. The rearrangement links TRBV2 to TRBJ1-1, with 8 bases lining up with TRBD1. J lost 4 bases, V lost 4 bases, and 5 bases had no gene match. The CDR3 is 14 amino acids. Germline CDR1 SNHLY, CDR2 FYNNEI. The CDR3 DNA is TGTGCCAGCAGTGGTCAGGGGGCAGCCACTGAAGCTTTCTTT. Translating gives CASSGQGAATEAFF.

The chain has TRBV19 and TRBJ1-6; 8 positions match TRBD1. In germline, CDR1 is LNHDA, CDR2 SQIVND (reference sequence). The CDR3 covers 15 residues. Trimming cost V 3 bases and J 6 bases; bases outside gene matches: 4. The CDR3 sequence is CASSIVQGVNSPLHF. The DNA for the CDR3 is TGTGCCAGTAGTATTGTACAGGGGGTTAATTCACCCCTCCACTTT.

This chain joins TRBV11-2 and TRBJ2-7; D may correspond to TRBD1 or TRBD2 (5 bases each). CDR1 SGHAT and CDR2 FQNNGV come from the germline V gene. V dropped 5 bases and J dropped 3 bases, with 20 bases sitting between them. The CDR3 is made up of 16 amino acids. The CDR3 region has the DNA TGTGCCAGCAGCCCCCAGGGCGGGCAGGCCGACTACGAGCAGTACGTC. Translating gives CASSPQGGQADYEQYV.

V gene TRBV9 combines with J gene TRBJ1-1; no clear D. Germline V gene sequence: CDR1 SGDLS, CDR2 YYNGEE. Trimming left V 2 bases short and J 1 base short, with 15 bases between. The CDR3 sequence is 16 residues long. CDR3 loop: CASSVSSATSNTEAFF. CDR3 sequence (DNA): TGTGCCAGCAGCGTTTCATCAGCAACTTCGAACACTGAAGCTTTCTTT.

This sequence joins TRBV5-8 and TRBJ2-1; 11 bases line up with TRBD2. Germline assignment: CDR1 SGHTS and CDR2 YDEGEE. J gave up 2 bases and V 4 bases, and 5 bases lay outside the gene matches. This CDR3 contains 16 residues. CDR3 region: CASSRPGLAAYNEQFF. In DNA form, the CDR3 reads TGTGCCAGCAGCAGACCGGGACTAGCGGCCTACAATGAGCAGTTCTTC.

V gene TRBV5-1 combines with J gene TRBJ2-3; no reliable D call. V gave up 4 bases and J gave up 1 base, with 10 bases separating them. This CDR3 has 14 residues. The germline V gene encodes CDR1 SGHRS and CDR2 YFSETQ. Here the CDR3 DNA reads TGCGCCAGCAGCCCCCTTCGGGGCACAGATACGCAGTATTTT. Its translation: CASSPLRGTDTQYF.

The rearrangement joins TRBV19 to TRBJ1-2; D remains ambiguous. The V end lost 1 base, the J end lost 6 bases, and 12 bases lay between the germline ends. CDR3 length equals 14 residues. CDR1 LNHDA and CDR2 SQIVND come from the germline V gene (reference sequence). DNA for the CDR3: TGTGCCAGTAGTATAGTGGACGGATCAAATGGCTACACCTTC. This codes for CASSIVDGSNGYTF.

CDR3 sequence reads: CASSQLGLNRDHNNEQFF. CDR3 coding DNA: TGCGCCAGCAGTCAATTGGGGCTCAACCGGGATCATAACAATGAGCAGTTCTTC. The V gene is TRBV23-1, the J gene TRBJ2-1, with D possibly being TRBD1 or TRBD2 (5 bases each). TRBV23-1 is flagged as an ORF with uncertain function. The CDR3 is 18 amino acids. The germline V and J ends were trimmed by 1 base and 5 bases, with 21 bases remaining between them.

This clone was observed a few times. This CDR3 reads CASSLGVGGATDTQYF. CDR3 in DNA: TGTGCCAGCAGCTTAGGGGTCGGGGGGGCGACAGATACGCAGTATTTT. The chain has TRBV7-8 and TRBJ2-3, with 8 bases that match TRBD2. V gave up 1 base and J gave up 3 bases; unmatched junction bases: 6. The CDR3 contains 16 residues. CDR1 and CDR2 from the germline V gene are SGHVS and FQNEAQ.